The 16 T cell receptor beta chains given below trace back to one sample, sequenced in a study of shared clonotypes between healthy human individuals. The method was immunoSEQ multiplex PCR; TCRdb's version includes in-frame clones alone and lacks a portion of them. The sample consists of about 360,000 clones, more than 60% of them appearing once. Sequences were obtained from memory CD4+ T cells sorted from blood. The subset is: CD45RA-negative fraction. The receptors here all came from a man aged 30 to 45 in good health.

The CDR3 bases are TGTGCCAGCAGCTTATACCAAGGGCTAGCGGGCACAGATACGCAGTATTTT. Its translation is CASSLYQGLAGTDTQYF. The rearrangement links TRBV11-2 to TRBJ2-3; TRBD2 matches 7 bases. V trimming: 2 bases; J trimming: 1 base; junction bases outside the gene matches: 9. The CDR3 has 17 amino acids. Germline CDR1 is SGHAT and CDR2 is FQNNGV.

The count of this clone is one. The CDR3 coding sequence is TGCGCCAGCAGCCTCATATTGACAGGGGGCACGGGATACGAGCAGTACTTC. This gives the protein CASSLILTGGTGYEQYF. The genes are TRBV4-1 and TRBJ2-7; 10 bases are shared with TRBD1. J gave up 4 bases and V 4 bases, and 13 bases lay outside the gene matches. This CDR3 has 17 amino acids. The germline V gene has CDR1 MGHRA and CDR2 YSYEKL.

The chain couples TRBV2 to TRBJ2-3, with D possibly matching TRBD1 (5 bases). Germline assignment: CDR1 SNHLY and CDR2 FYNNEI. CDR3 size: 15 residues. Between the trimmed V and J ends, which lost 3 bases and 4 bases, there was a span of 14 bases. Here the CDR3 DNA reads TGTGCCAGCAGTGAGCAGGGTCCTACCGCAGATACGCAGTATTTT. This codes for CASSEQGPTADTQYF.

The chain uses TRBV4-1 and TRBJ1-3; TRBD1 matches 9 bases. Germline V gene sequence: CDR1 MGHRA, CDR2 YSYEKL. V trimming: 4 bases; J trimming: 3 bases; junction bases outside the gene matches: 10. The CDR3 length is 17 residues. CDR3 residues: CASSLLPGQGIGNTIYF. The CDR3 coding sequence is TGCGCCAGCAGCCTCCTTCCGGGACAGGGTATTGGAAACACCATATATTTT.

The chain combines TRBV5-1 with TRBJ2-1; 10 positions match TRBD2. The CDR3 is made up of 17 amino acids. V was pared by 0 bases and J by 0 bases, with 3 bases of the junction left unmatched. CDR1 and CDR2 from the germline V gene are SGHRS and YFSETQ. Here the CDR3 reads CASSLEPSGSSYNEQFF. DNA of the CDR3: TGCGCCAGCAGCTTGGAGCCTAGCGGGAGCTCCTACAATGAGCAGTTCTTC.

In nucleotides, the CDR3 is TGTGCCAGCAGCCAATTAGCGGGAGTGGAGACCCAGTACTTC. It encodes CASSQLAGVETQYF. The chain links TRBV5-6 to TRBJ2-5; 9 bases align to TRBD2. After removal of 4 bases from V and 5 bases from J, the junction contained 6 bases not matched to a gene. Germline CDR1 reads SGHDT; CDR2 reads YYEEEE. The CDR3 contains 14 residues.

This clone came up a few times. V and J are TRBV6-6 and TRBJ1-5; 7 bases are a match to TRBD1. There are 12 residues in the CDR3. V dropped 5 bases and J dropped 7; count of bases not matched to a gene: 2. CDR1 MNHNY and CDR2 SVGAGI come from the germline V gene (reference sequence). The CDR3 spells CASSQGGQPQHF. CDR3 nucleotide sequence: TGTGCCAGCAGTCAGGGGGGCCAGCCCCAGCATTTT.

This clone came up once. The chain carries TRBV19 and TRBJ1-2; D possibly corresponds to TRBD1 (5 bases). Germline V gene sequence: CDR1 LNHDA, CDR2 SQIVND (reference sequence). V was clipped by 3 bases and J by 3 bases, with 14 bases between them. The length of the CDR3 is 15 residues. CDR3 coding DNA: TGTGCCAGTAGTATCTTTCGGGGAGGGGACTATGGCTACACCTTC. This codes for CASSIFRGGDYGYTF.

The chain joins TRBV11-2 to TRBJ2-1; 15 nucleotides match TRBD2. The germline gives CDR1 SGHAT, CDR2 FQNNGV. Trimming at V came to 5 bases and at J to 0 bases, leaving 8 bases not matched to a gene. The CDR3 sequence is 19 residues long. CDR3 coding DNA: TGTGCCAGCAGCCCCGGGACTAGCGGGAGGCCGATCTCCTACAATGAGCAGTTCTTC. It yields the protein CASSPGTSGRPISYNEQFF.

The rearrangement joins TRBV5-5 to TRBJ2-7; D ambiguous. Germline lookup yields CDR1 SGHKS and CDR2 YYEKEE (reference sequence). This CDR3 has 11 residues. Trimming took off 4 bases at V and 3 bases at J, with 5 bases between the two ends. This CDR3 is CASSVLYEQYF. Here the CDR3 DNA reads TGTGCCAGCAGCGTCCTCTACGAGCAGTACTTC. The whole variable domain, remainder taken from reference TRBV5-5 and TRBJ2-7, is DAGVTQSPTHLIKTRGQQVTLRCSPISGHKSVSWYQQVLGQGPQFIFQYYEKEERGRGNFPDRFSARQFPNYSSELNVNALLLGDSALYLCASSVLYEQYFGPGTRLTVT.

J is TRBJ2-5 and V is TRBV5-6; 8 bases map to TRBD2. CDR3 length: 15 residues. CDR1 is SGHDT and CDR2 is YYEEEE in the germline V gene. The ends lost 2 bases at V and 5 bases at J; junction bases unmatched: 8. The CDR3 DNA reads as TGTGCCAGCAGCTTTTTGGCGGGAGGAGTCGAGACCCAGTACTTC. Encoded protein: CASSFLAGGVETQYF.

The rearrangement links TRBV1 to TRBJ2-6; whether TRBD2, the table's D call, matches the DNA was not checked. TRBV1 is tagged as a pseudogene. This CDR3 is built from 16 residues. This CDR3 is CTSSQVLRAGANVLTF. As DNA, the CDR3 is TGCACCAGCAGCCAAGTCCTGAGAGCCGGGGCCAACGTCCTGACTTTC.

V and J are TRBV2 and TRBJ2-6; TRBD1 aligns across 7 bases. Germline trimming cut 3 bases from V and 4 bases from J; bases unmatched to any gene: 9. The CDR3 sequence is 17 residues long. In germline, CDR1 is SNHLY, CDR2 FYNNEI. In DNA form, the CDR3 reads TGTGCCAGCAGTGATAGGACAGGTATAATCGGGGCCAACGTCCTGACTTTC. This translates into CASSDRTGIIGANVLTF.

Notes on this clone: The sample holds other DNA sequences that translate to the same CDR3. The chain combines TRBV5-1 with TRBJ2-3, with 9 bases matching TRBD1. V shed 0 bases and J 3 bases; nucleotides not matched to a gene: 2. The CDR3 spans 15 residues. Germline values: CDR1 SGHRS, CDR2 YFSETQ. CDR3 loop: CASSLGGQGTDTQYF. In DNA, the CDR3 is TGCGCCAGCAGCTTGGGGGGACAGGGTACAGATACGCAGTATTTT.

In DNA form, the CDR3 reads TGTGCCAGCAGTTTAGGGACAGGGGGCGGCAATCAGCCCCAGCATTTT. This sequence encodes CASSLGTGGGNQPQHF. The chain uses TRBV28 and TRBJ1-5; 12 bases line up with TRBD1. The CDR3 spans 16 residues. V dropped 2 bases and J dropped 2; count of bases not matched to a gene: 1. Per the germline V gene, CDR1 is MDHEN and CDR2 is SYDVKM.

The chain joins TRBV2 to TRBJ2-7; D call uncertain. Germline CDR1 and CDR2: SNHLY and FYNNEI. The length of the CDR3 is 13 residues. V was pared by 5 bases and J by 6 bases, with 14 bases between. Written as DNA, the CDR3 is TGTGCCAGCAGTCTTAGGGCCCAAGGCGAGCAGTACTTC. It codes for CASSLRAQGEQYF. Using reference TRBV2 and TRBJ2-7 for the parts outside the CDR3, the full variable domain is EPEVTQTPSHQVTQMGQEVILRCVPISNHLYFYWYRQILGQKVEFLVSFYNNEISEKSEIFDDQFSVERPDGSNFTLKIRSTKLEDSAMYFCASSLRAQGEQYFGPGTRLTVT.